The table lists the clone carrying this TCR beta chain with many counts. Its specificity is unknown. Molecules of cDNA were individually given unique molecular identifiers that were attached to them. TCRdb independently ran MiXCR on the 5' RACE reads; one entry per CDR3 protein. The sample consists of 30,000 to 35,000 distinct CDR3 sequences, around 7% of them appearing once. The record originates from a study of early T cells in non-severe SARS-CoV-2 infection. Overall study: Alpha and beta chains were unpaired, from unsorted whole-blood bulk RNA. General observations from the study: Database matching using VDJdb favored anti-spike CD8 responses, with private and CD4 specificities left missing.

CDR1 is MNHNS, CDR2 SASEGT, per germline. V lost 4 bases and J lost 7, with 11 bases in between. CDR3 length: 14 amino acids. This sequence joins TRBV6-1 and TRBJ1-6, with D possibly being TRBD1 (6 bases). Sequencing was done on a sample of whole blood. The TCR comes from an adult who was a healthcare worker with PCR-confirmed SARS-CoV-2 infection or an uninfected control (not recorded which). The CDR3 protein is CASSVGHQNSPLHF. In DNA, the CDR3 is TGTGCCAGCAGTGTGGGACACCAGAATTCACCCCTCCACTTT.